This TCR beta chain was obtained from a study of blood T cells in healthy people across ages. Findings of the study overall: Per million T cells, TCR beta diversity dropped roughly linearly as age increased. Higher naive T cell percentage went strongly together with higher TCR beta diversity.

Using a J-beta primer mix together with a sample-barcoded 5' primer, a second PCR was run for roughly 6 to 11 cycles. TCRdb used MiXCR to reprocess the 5' RACE reads, holding one entry per CDR3 protein. The sample holds 800,000 to 950,000 distinct CDR3 sequences, almost 30% seen once. A remark on this clonotype: Its antigen is unidentified.

Healthy individuals of Caucasian origin from Russia, aged about 6 to 100, served as donors. Per germline, CDR1 MDHEN and CDR2 SYDVKM. The CDR3 covers 15 residues. The trim removed 6 bases at V and 3 bases at J, leaving 7 bases unmatched. This same sample was also taken into another study, of T cells of mothers and their children. That study adds: Detection yielded no persistent microchimeric T cell clones.

This TCR was recovered from a woman aged 40 to 55 in good health. V and J are TRBV28 and TRBJ2-7, with TRBD1 matching 11 bases. The sample consisted of blood. The CDR3 region has the DNA TGTGCCAGCAGGTCCGGGACAGGGGGATTCTACGAGCAGTACTTC. It is translated as CASRSGTGGFYEQYF.